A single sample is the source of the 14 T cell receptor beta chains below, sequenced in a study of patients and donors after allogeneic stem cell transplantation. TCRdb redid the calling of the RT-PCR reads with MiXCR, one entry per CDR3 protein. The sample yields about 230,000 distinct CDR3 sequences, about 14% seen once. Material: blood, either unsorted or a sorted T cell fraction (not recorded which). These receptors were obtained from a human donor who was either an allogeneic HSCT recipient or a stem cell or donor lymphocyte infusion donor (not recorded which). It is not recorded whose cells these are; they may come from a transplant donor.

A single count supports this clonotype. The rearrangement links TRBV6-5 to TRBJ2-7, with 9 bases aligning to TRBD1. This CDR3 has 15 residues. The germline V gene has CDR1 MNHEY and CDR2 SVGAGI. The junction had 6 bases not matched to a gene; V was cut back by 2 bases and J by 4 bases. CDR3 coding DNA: TGTGCCAGCAGTTACAAGAGGACAGGGGCGTACGAGCAGTACTTC. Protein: CASSYKRTGAYEQYF.

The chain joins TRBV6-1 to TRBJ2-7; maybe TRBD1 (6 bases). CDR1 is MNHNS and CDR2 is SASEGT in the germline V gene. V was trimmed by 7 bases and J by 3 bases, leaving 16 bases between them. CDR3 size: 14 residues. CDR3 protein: CASKPPGESYEQYF. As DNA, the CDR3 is TGTGCCAGCAAACCGCCAGGGGAGAGCTACGAGCAGTACTTC.

The CDR3 loop is CSARPGGSTDTQYF. The CDR3 coding sequence is TGCAGTGCTAGACCGGGTGGTAGCACAGATACGCAGTATTTT. This chain links TRBV20-1 with TRBJ2-3; D is unresolved. The V gene's germline CDR1 is DFQATT and CDR2 SNEGSKA (reference sequence). Trimming shortened V by 2 bases and J by 0 bases, and 9 bases separated the two germline ends. This CDR3 has 14 residues.

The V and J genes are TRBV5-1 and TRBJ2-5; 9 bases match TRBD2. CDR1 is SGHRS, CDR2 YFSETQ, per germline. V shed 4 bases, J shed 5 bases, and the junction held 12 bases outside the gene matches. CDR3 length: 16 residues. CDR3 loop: CASSLLAGNSGETQYF. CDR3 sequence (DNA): TGCGCCAGCAGCCTGCTAGCGGGAAATAGCGGGGAGACCCAGTACTTC.

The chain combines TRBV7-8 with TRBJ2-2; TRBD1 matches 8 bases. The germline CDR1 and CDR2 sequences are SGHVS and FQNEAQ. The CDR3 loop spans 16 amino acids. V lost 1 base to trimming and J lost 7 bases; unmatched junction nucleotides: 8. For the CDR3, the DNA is TGTGCCAGCAGCTTAGTTCAGGGGGCGAATGGCGGGGAGCTGTTTTTT. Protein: CASSLVQGANGGELFF.

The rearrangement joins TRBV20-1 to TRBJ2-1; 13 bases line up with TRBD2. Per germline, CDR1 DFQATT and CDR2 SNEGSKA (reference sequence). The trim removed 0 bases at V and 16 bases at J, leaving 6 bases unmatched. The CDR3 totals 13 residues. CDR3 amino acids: CSARELAGGPRFF. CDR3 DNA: TGCAGTGCTAGAGAACTAGCGGGGGGGCCAAGATTCTTC.

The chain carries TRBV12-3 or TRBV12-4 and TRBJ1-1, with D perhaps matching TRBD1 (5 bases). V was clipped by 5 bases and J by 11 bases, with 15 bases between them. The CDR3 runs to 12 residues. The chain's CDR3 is CASSPLQGRAFF. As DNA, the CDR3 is TGTGCCAGCAGTCCCCTGCAGGGAAGGGCTTTCTTT.

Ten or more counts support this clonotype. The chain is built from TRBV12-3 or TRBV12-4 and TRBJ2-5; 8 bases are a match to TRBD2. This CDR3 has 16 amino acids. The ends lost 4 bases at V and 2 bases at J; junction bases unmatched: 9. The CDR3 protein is CASSWSGLGGQETQYF. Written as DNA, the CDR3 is TGTGCCAGCAGTTGGTCGGGACTAGGAGGGCAAGAGACCCAGTACTTC.

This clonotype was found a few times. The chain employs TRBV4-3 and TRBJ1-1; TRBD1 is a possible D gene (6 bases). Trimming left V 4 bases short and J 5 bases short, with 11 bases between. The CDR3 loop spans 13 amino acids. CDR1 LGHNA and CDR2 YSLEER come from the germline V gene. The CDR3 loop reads CASSPQGRTEAFF. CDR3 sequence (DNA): TGCGCCAGCAGCCCACAGGGAAGGACTGAAGCTTTCTTT.

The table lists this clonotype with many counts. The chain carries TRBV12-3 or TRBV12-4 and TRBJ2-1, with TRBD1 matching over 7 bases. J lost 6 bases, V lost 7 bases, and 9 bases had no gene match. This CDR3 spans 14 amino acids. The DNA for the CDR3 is TGTGCCAGCAAGTTACAGGGGCGCCGCAATGAGCAGTTCTTC. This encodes CASKLQGRRNEQFF.

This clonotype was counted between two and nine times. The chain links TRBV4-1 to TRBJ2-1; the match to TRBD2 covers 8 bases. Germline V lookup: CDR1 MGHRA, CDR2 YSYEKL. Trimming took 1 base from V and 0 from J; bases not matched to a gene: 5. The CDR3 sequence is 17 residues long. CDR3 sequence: CASSQALAGSSYNEQFF. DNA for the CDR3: TGCGCCAGCAGCCAAGCCCTAGCGGGCAGCTCCTACAATGAGCAGTTCTTC.

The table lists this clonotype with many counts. The CDR3 loop is CASSLAPSGDVLEQYF. The CDR3 DNA follows: TGCGCCAGCAGCTTGGCACCTAGCGGGGACGTCTTAGAGCAGTACTTC. The chain employs TRBV5-1 and TRBJ2-7; 9 bases map to TRBD2. Germline assignment: CDR1 SGHRS and CDR2 YFSETQ. CDR3 length: 16 amino acids. Trimming at V came to 0 bases and at J to 7 bases, leaving 11 bases not matched to a gene.

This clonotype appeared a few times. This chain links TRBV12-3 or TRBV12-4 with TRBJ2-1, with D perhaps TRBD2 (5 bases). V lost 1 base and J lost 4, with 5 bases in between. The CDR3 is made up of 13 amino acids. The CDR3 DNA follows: TGTGCCAGCAGTTTAGGGAGGTACAATGAGCAGTTCTTC. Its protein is CASSLGRYNEQFF.

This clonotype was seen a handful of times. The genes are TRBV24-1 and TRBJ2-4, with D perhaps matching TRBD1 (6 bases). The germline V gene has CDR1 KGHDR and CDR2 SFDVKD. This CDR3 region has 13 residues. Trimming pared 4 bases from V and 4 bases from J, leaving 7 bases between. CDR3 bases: TGTGCCACCAGTGAGGACAGAAAAAACATTCAGTACTTC. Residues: CATSEDRKNIQYF.